These 5 T cell receptor beta chains originate from one sample sequenced in a study of T-cell memory formation after mild COVID-19. TCRdb reanalysed the 5' RACE reads using MiXCR and keeps one entry per CDR3 protein. The data contain more than 200,000 distinct CDR3 sequences, less than 20% of them seen just once; the ten biggest clones take up 3.5%. Sequencing used PBMCs or a T cell subset sorted from them (not recorded which). The receptors derive from a man younger than 35 who had mild COVID-19 (a few samples of this study predate the infection). Cell type and time point are not known.

This clonotype was recorded a few times. The chain couples TRBV18 to TRBJ2-4, with unresolved D. CDR1 is KGHSH and CDR2 is LQKENI in the germline V gene. With 3 bases removed from V and 6 bases from J, the gap between germline ends came to 6 bases. The CDR3 extends over 12 amino acids. CDR3 sequence (DNA): TGTGCCAGCTCACCCCCGGCAAACATTCAGTACTTC. The encoded protein is CASSPPANIQYF. The full variable domain, rest sourced from reference TRBV18 and TRBJ2-4, is NAGVMQNPRHLVRRRGQEARLRCSPMKGHSHVYWYRQLPEEGLKFMVYLQKENIIDESGMPKERFSAEFPKEGPSILRIQQVVRGDSAAYFCASSPPANIQYFGAGTRLSVL.

This clonotype is medium-sized by share. The chain has TRBV20-1 and TRBJ2-3; 8 bases line up with TRBD2. CDR3 length: 12 residues. Germline loops: CDR1 DFQATT, CDR2 SNEGSKA (reference sequence). Trimming removed 8 bases from V and 6 bases from J; junction bases left unmatched: 7. The CDR3 loop reads CSSHSGVDTQYF. In DNA form, the CDR3 reads TGCAGTTCACATAGCGGGGTGGATACGCAGTATTTT.

V usage is TRBV6-2 or TRBV6-3 and J usage is TRBJ2-3; 7 bases align to TRBD1. The CDR3 totals 17 residues. The germline V gene has CDR1 MNHEY and CDR2 SVGEGT. V shed 0 bases and J 2 bases; nucleotides not matched to a gene: 8. CDR3 residues: CASSYSPGTENTDTQYF. As DNA, the CDR3 is TGTGCCAGCAGTTACTCCCCCGGGACAGAAAACACAGATACGCAGTATTTT.

The table lists this clonotype with a few counts. The V gene is TRBV20-1, the J gene TRBJ2-3, with D possibly being TRBD2 (7 bases). CDR1 is DFQATT and CDR2 is SNEGSKA in the germline V gene (reference sequence). Trimming stripped 3 bases from V and 2 bases from J, with 15 bases between. The CDR3 covers 15 residues. The CDR3 coding sequence is TGCAGTGCTAGTCTACGGGGGGCCAACACAGATACGCAGTATTTT. As protein: CSASLRGANTDTQYF.

The rearrangement links TRBV7-9 to TRBJ2-1, with TRBD1 matching over 7 bases. Trimming at V came to 1 base and at J to 9 bases, leaving 9 bases not matched to a gene. CDR1 is SEHNR, CDR2 FQNEAQ, per germline (reference sequence). This CDR3 has 15 amino acids. This CDR3 is CASSLVSRGLAEQFF. CDR3 bases: TGTGCCAGCAGCTTAGTGTCCAGGGGGTTGGCTGAGCAGTTCTTC. The full variable domain, its missing parts supplied by reference TRBV7-9 and TRBJ2-1, is DTGVSQNPRHKITKRGQNVTFRCDPISEHNRLYWYRQTLGQGPEFLTYFQNEAQLEKSRLLSDRFSAERPKGSFSTLEIQRTEQGDSAMYLCASSLVSRGLAEQFFGPGTRLTVL.